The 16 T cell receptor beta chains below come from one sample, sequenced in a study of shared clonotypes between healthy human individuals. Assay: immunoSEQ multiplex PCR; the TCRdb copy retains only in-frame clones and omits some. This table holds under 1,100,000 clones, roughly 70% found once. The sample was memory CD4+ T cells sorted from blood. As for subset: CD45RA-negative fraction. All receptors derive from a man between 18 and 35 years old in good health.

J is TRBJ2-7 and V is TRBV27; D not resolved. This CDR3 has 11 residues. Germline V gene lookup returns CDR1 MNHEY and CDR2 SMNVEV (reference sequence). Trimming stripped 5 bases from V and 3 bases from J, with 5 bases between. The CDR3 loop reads CASSVIYEQYF. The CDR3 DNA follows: TGTGCCAGCAGTGTTATCTACGAGCAGTACTTC.

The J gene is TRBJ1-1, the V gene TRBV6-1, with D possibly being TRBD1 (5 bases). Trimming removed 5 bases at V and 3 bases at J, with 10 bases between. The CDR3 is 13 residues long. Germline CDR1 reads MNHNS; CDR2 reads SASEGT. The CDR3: CASSRGSDTEAFF. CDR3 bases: TGTGCCAGCAGTCGGGGGTCGGACACTGAAGCTTTCTTT.

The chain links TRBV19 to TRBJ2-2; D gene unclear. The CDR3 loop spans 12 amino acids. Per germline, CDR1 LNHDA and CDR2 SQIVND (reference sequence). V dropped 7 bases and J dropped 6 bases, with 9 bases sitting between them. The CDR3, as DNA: TGTGCCAGTAATAAGGCTGCCGGGGAGCTGTTTTTT. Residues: CASNKAAGELFF.

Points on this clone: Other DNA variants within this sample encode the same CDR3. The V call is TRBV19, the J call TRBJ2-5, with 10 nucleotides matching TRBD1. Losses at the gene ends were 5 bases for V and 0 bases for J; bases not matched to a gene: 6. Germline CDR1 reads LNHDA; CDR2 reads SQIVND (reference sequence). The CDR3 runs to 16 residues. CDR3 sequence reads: CASSSRTGGYQETQYF. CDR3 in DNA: TGTGCCAGTAGTTCCCGGACAGGGGGGTACCAAGAGACCCAGTACTTC.

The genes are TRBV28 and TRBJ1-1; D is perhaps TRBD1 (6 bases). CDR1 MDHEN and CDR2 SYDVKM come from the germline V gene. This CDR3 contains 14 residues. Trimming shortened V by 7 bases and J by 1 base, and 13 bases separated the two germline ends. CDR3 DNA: TGTGCCAGCACTACAGGGAAAAGGAACACTGAAGCTTTCTTT. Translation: CASTTGKRNTEAFF.

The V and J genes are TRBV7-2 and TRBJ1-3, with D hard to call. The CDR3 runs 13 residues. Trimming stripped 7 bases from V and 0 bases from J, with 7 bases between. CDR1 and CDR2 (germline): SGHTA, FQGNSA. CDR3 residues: CASIASSGNTIYF. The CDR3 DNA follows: TGTGCCAGCATAGCGAGCTCTGGAAACACCATATATTTT.

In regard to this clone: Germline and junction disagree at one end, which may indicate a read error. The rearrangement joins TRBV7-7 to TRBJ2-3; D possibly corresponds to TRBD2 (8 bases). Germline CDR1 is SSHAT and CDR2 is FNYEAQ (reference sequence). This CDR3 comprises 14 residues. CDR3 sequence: CASSRGGTEDTQYF. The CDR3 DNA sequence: TGTGCTAGCAGCCGGGGGGGGACAGAGGATACGCAGTATTTT.

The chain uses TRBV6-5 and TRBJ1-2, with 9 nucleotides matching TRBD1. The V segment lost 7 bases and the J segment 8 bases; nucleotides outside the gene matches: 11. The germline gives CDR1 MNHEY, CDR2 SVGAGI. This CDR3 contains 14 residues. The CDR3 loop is CASTRGDRGSGYTF. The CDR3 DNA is TGTGCCAGCACCCGAGGAGACAGGGGGTCGGGCTACACCTTC.

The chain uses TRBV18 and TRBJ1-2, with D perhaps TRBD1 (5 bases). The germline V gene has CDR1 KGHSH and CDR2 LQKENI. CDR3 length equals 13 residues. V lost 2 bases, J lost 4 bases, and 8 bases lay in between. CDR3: CASSPGATYGYTF. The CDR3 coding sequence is TGTGCCAGCTCACCAGGGGCTACCTATGGCTACACCTTC.

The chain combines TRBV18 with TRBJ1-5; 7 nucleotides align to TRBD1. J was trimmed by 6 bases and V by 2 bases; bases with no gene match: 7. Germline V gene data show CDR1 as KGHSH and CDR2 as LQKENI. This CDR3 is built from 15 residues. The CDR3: CASSPSRGRGQPQHF. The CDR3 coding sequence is TGTGCCAGCTCACCATCGAGGGGGCGAGGTCAGCCCCAGCATTTT. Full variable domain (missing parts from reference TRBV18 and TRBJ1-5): NAGVMQNPRHLVRRRGQEARLRCSPMKGHSHVYWYRQLPEEGLKFMVYLQKENIIDESGMPKERFSAEFPKEGPSILRIQQVVRGDSAAYFCASSPSRGRGQPQHFGDGTRLSIL.

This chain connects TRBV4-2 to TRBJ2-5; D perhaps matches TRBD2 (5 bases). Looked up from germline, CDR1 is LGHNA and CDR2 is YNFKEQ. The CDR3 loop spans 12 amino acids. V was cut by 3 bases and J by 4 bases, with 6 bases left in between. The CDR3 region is CASSQDSETQYF. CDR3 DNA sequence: TGTGCCAGCAGCCAGGACTCAGAGACCCAGTACTTC.

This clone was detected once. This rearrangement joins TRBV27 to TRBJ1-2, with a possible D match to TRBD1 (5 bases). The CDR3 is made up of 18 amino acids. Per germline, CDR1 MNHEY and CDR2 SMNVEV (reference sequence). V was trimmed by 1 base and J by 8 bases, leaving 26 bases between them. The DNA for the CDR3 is TGTGCCAGCAGTTTATTAGGAATGGGGCGTAGGATCGTGAGGGGCTACACCTTC. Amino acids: CASSLLGMGRRIVRGYTF.

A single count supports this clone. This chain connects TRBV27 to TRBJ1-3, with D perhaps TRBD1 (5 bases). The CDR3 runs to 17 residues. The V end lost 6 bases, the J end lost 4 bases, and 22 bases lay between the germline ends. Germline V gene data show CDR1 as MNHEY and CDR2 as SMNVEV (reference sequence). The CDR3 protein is CASSPYGTASKGNTIYF. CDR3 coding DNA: TGTGCCAGCAGCCCATACGGGACTGCCTCTAAAGGAAACACCATATATTTT.

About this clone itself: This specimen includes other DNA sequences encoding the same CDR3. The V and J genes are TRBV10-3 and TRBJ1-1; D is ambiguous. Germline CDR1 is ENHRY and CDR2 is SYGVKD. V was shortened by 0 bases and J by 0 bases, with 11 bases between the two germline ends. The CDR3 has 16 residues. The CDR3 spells CAISESTGQMNTEAFF. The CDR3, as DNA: TGTGCCATCAGTGAGTCGACGGGTCAGATGAACACTGAAGCTTTCTTT.

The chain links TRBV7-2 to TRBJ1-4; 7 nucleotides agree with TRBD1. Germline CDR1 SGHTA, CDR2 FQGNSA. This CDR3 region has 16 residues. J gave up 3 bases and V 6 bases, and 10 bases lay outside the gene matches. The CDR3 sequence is CASSTGDQTSNEKLFF. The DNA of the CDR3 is TGTGCCAGCAGTACAGGGGATCAGACATCTAATGAAAAACTGTTTTTT.

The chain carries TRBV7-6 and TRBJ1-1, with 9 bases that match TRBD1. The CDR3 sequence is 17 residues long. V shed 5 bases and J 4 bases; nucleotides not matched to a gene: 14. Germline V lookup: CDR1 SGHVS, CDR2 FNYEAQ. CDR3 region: CASSPRTGAGGFTEAFF. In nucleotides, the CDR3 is TGTGCCAGCAGCCCCCGGACAGGGGCCGGGGGATTCACTGAAGCTTTCTTT.